One T cell receptor beta chain is described in this entry. Antigen specificity is unknown. Some clones are missing from TCRdb's copy, which holds only in-frame ones; the method was immunoSEQ multiplex PCR. The sample contains about 150,000 clones, under 95% of which appear only once. This sample is drawn from a study of T cell responses to AZD1222 COVID-19 vaccine. Study results and caveats: Spike-specific TCR breadth and depth grew following two AZD1222 doses.

Specimen: peripheral blood, collected on day 0 of AZD1222 vaccination. The origin of this receptor is an adult in good health.

Here the CDR3 reads CASSSTGNEKLFF. The CDR3 DNA sequence: TGTGCCAGCAGTTCGACAGGGAATGAAAAACTGTTTTTT. The chain uses TRBV12-3 or TRBV12-4 and TRBJ1-4; 7 nucleotides agree with TRBD1. This CDR3 comprises 13 residues. V shed 4 bases, J shed 5 bases, and the junction held 1 base outside the gene matches.